This TCR beta chain derives from a study of T cell responses to AZD1222 COVID-19 vaccine. For this clone: The antigen is not known.

Germline loops: CDR1 MRHNA, CDR2 SNTAGT. V was pared by 10 bases and J by 4 bases, with 14 bases between. CDR3 size: 13 residues. Broader study findings: Donors in the cohort were predominantly white British and more often female, and clonal diversity was possibly underestimated.

TCRdb keeps only in-frame clones here, not all; method: immunoSEQ multiplex PCR. This table has about 130,000 clones, around 90% appearing once. The sample was peripheral blood, taken 28 days after the second AZD1222 dose. V usage is TRBV6-4 and J usage is TRBJ2-1; the D gene is possibly TRBD2 (5 bases). The source of this sequence is an adult who received the AZD1222 COVID-19 vaccine. CDR3 region: CATRHGVYNEQFF. The CDR3 coding sequence is TGTGCCACGCGACACGGGGTATACAATGAGCAGTTCTTC.